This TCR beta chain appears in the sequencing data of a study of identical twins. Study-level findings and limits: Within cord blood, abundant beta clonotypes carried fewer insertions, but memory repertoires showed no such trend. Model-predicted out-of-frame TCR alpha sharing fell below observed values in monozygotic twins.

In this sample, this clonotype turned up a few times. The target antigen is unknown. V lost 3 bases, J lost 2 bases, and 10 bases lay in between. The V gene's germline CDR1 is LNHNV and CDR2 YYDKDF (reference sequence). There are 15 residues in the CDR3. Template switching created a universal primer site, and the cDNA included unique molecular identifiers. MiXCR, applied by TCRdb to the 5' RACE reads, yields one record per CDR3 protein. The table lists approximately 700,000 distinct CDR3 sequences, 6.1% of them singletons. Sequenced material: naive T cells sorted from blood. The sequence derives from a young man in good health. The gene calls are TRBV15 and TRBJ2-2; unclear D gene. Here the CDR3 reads CATSRPTENTGELFF. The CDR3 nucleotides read TGTGCCACCAGCAGGCCTACAGAAAACACCGGGGAGCTGTTTTTT.